Listed below are T cell receptor beta chains from one sample, sequenced in a study of shared clonotypes between healthy human individuals. Measured with immunoSEQ multiplex PCR; TCRdb has only the in-frame clones, and not every one. There are about 2.4 million clones in the sample; over 85% occur only once, and 0.36% lies in the top ten. Sequencing was performed on naive CD4+ T cells from PBMCs. The receptors shown here come from a man aged 18 to 29 in good health. Some clones in this sample may be carry-over from other donors' samples. Both conserved end residues are part of each CDR3. Each record gives: V gene, CDR3 protein.

TRBV19 CASRVTGGGTEAFF
TRBV19 CASSPSRQGGDTQYF
TRBV28 CASRAWTALNYGYTF
TRBV9 CASRGRAFAGELFF
TRBV5-1 CASSLAGTALGGEQYF
TRBV5-1 CASSIGLAGAYNEQFF
TRBV30 CAWSGQGAYEQYF
TRBV9 CASSVAGGAYGYTF
TRBV10-2 CASSDLTVLAKNIQYF
TRBV20-1 CSASQETQYF
TRBV7-9 CASSLGTGKYNEQFF
TRBV7-3 CASSLRTGGWNEQFF
TRBV27 CASSLSDSTGELFF
TRBV15 CATSRELAPSYEQYF
TRBV25-1 CASSDPAMRGNGYTF
TRBV9 CASSVVVAGNTGELFF
TRBV4-1 CASSQGGFETQYF
TRBV18 CASSRDRGNEKLFF
TRBV7-3 CASSLGHVYNEQFF
TRBV7-6 CASSFRSAGSAASYEQYF
TRBV19 CASRDIVTEAFF
TRBV4-1 CASSREISTDTQYF
TRBV11-3 CASSMEGLAGNEQFF
TRBV13 CASSSGTGTIEQYF
TRBV11-2 CASSHTDGSQETQYF
TRBV7-2 CASNFGQGDTDTQYF
TRBV2 CASSEQGNQETQYF
TRBV10-3 CAISDNQETQYF
TRBV28 CASSSPTEDSGYTF
TRBV11-2 CASTTILAGGAEQYF
TRBV28 CASSLPVRTDTQYF
TRBV5-1 CASSDGRVDQPQHF
TRBV28 CASSKGGREDDF
TRBV27 CASSFRTGYEQYF
TRBV11-3 CASSLSAGLPTGELFF
TRBV4-2 CASSLSQGASGYTF
TRBV30 CAWSSGQGAEEQYF
TRBV28 CASSTRLVLGGYTF
TRBV6-5 CASRDATGVSSPLHF
TRBV5-1 CASSDRTGLTGELFF
TRBV6-5 CASSYSTGYEQFF
TRBV14 CASSQETAWRGRWGNTIYF
TRBV5-5 CASSLAGLAGDTQYF
TRBV28 CASSHIRDRTRQWTQYF
TRBV5-4 CASSLYPGRSQETQYF
TRBV30 CAWSGTYWYAGLQPQHF
TRBV9 CASSEGRDTGELFF
TRBV7-2 CASSLGPVGETQYF
TRBV7-2 CASRAPGASYEQYF
TRBV9 CASSRAGLGAPGRQYF
TRBV5-6 CASSPLGPDGTTDTQYF
TRBV9 CASSVAGGLGYGYTF
TRBV5-1 CASSVGTSGLRVTGELFF
TRBV13 CASPGGASSTDTQYF